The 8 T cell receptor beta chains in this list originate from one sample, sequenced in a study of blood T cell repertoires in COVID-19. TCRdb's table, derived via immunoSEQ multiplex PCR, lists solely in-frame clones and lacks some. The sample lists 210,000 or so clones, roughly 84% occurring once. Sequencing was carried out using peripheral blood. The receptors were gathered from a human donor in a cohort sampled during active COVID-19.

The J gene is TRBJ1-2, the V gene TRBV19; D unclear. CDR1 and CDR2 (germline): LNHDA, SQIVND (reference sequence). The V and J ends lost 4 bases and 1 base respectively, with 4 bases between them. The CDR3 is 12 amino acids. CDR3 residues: CASSNSNYGYTF. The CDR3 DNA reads TGTGCCAGTAGTAACAGTAACTATGGCTACACCTTC.

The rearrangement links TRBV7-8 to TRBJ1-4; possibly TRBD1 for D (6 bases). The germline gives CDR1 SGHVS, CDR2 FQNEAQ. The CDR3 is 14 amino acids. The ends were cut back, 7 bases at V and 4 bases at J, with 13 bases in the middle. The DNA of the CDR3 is TGTGCCAGCACACGAGACAGGTTTAATGAAAAACTGTTTTTT. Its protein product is CASTRDRFNEKLFF.

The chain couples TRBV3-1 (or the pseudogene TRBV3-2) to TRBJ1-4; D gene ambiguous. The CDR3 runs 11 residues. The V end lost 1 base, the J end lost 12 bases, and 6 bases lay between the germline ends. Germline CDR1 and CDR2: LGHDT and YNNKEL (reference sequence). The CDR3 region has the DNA TGTGCCAGCAGCCAAGGGGCAGAACTGTTTTTT. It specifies CASSQGAELFF.

CDR3 region: CASSLRQGTDTQYF. CDR3 nucleotide sequence: TGTGCCAGCAGCCTCCGACAGGGCACAGATACGCAGTATTTT. The J gene is TRBJ2-3, the V gene TRBV7-9; D is possibly TRBD1 (6 bases). This CDR3 region has 14 residues. Germline values: CDR1 SEHNR, CDR2 FQNEAQ (reference sequence). Trimming took 5 bases from V and 1 from J, leaving 10 bases between them.

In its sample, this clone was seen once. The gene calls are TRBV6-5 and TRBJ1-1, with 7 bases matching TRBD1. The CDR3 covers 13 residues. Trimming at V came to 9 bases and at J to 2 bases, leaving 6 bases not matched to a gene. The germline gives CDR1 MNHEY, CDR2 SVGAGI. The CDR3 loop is CASRRDSNTEAFF. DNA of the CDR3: TGTGCCAGTAGGCGGGACAGCAACACTGAAGCTTTCTTT.

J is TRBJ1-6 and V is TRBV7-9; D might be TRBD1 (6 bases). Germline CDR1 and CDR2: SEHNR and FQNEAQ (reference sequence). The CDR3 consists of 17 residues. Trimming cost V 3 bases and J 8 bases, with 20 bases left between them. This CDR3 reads CASSFSGTGWLDSPLHF. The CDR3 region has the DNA TGTGCCAGCAGCTTCTCTGGAACAGGGTGGCTGGATTCACCCCTCCACTTT.

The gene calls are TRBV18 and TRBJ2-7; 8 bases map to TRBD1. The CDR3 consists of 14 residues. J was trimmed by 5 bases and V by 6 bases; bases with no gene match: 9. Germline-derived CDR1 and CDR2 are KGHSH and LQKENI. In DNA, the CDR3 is TGTGCCAGCTCCCAAGGACAGGGTTCGAACGAGCAGTACGTC. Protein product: CASSQGQGSNEQYV.

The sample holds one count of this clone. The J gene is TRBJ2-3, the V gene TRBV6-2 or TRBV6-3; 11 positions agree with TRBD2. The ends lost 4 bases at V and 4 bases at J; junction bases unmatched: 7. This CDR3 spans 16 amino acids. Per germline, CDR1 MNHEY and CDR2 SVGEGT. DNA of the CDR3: TGTGCCAGCAGTTTAAGACTAGCGGGGACATCAGATACGCAGTATTTT. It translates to CASSLRLAGTSDTQYF.